One and the same sample provided the 16 T cell receptor beta chains below, sequenced in a study of T cells in Graves' hyperthyroidism and ophthalmopathy. There were TCR beta CDR3 regions amplified from RNA transcripts. Initially, a first-round RT-PCR of the TCR CDR3 employed the HTBI primer set. Using its own MiXCR run on the multiplex PCR reads, TCRdb lists one record per CDR3 protein. The repertoire holds about 520,000 distinct CDR3 sequences, roughly a quarter seen once, with around 11% in the top ten. The material sequenced was blood. All receptors come from a woman aged 25 to 39 with Graves' ophthalmopathy.

Note on this clonotype: The germline gene is not matched at one end of the junction; a read error may be the cause. The chain is built from TRBV24-1 and TRBJ1-2; the D is unclear. Germline CDR1 reads KGHDR; CDR2 reads SFDVKD. The CDR3 runs 16 residues. The CDR3, as DNA: TGTGCCACCAGTGATTCAAAAGTCTTCCCTAACCATGGCTACACCTTC. This sequence encodes CATSDSKVFPNHGYTF.

The table lists this clonotype with many counts. J is TRBJ1-1 and V is TRBV5-1; TRBD1 is a possible D gene (5 bases). The V end lost 5 bases, the J end lost 8 bases, and 16 bases lay between the germline ends. The CDR3 has 13 residues. CDR1 and CDR2 from the germline V gene are SGHRS and YFSETQ. The CDR3 DNA follows: TGCGCCAGCAGTCAGACAGACTCCCCGGAAGCTTTCTTT. Translating gives CASSQTDSPEAFF.

The sample holds a few counts of this clonotype. The chain recombines TRBV3-1 with TRBJ1-1; D ambiguous. The CDR3 extends over 14 amino acids. Trimming took 3 bases from V and 4 from J, leaving 12 bases between them. Germline-derived CDR1 and CDR2 are LGHDT and YNNKEL (reference sequence). The CDR3 DNA reads as TGTGCCAGCAGCCAGGGGTCCTCTGTCACTGAAGCTTTCTTT. Its translation is CASSQGSSVTEAFF. The full variable domain, rest sourced from reference TRBV3-1 and TRBJ1-1, is DTAVSQTPKYLVTQMGNDKSIKCEQNLGHDTMYWYKQDSKKFLKIMFSYNNKELIINETVPNRFSPKSPDKAHLNLHINSLELGDSAVYFCASSQGSSVTEAFFGQGTRLTVV.

Concerning this clonotype: One base away lies a much larger clone, so this may be a sequencing read error. The conserved phenylalanine or tryptophan normally closing the CDR3 is absent here, so this likely arose from a read error. J is TRBJ2-2 and V is TRBV10-3, with 8 bases aligning to TRBD1. Germline values: CDR1 ENHRY, CDR2 SYGVKD. This CDR3 is built from 14 residues. The ends lost 4 bases at V and 5 bases at J; junction bases unmatched: 3. The CDR3 DNA reads as TGTGCCATCAGTGCAGGACAGGGAACCGGGGAGCTGTTTTTA. Amino acids: CAISAGQGTGELFL.

This clonotype was seen repeatedly, ten times or more. The rearrangement links TRBV5-1 to TRBJ2-2; 9 bases are shared with TRBD1. The CDR3 contains 15 residues. Germline CDR1 reads SGHRS; CDR2 reads YFSETQ. Trimming took 4 bases from V and 6 from J; bases not matched to a gene: 7. The CDR3 is CASSRDRVVAGELFF. CDR3 bases: TGCGCCAGCAGCCGGGACAGGGTCGTAGCCGGGGAGCTGTTTTTT.

There are many counts of this clonotype. This chain joins TRBV19 and TRBJ2-7; TRBD1 matches 7 bases. The CDR3 sequence is 13 residues long. CDR1 is LNHDA and CDR2 is SQIVND in the germline V gene (reference sequence). V lost 10 bases and J lost 11; bases outside the gene matches: 17. The DNA for the CDR3 is TGTGCCATCTCCGCCGGGACAGCCTCAATAAAGTACTTC. It codes for CAISAGTASIKYF. Variable domain in full (rest from reference TRBV19 and TRBJ2-7): DGGITQSPKYLFRKEGQNVTLSCEQNLNHDAMYWYRQDPGQGLRLIYYSQIVNDFQKGDIAEGYSVSREKKESFPLTVTSAQKNPTAFYLCAISAGTASIKYFGPGTRLTVT.

This clonotype has only a few counts. The chain couples TRBV6-2 or TRBV6-3 to TRBJ1-6, with 12 positions matching TRBD1. The ends lost 2 bases at V and 5 bases at J; junction bases unmatched: 16. Germline CDR1 reads MNHEY; CDR2 reads SVGEGT. The CDR3 has 21 amino acids. The CDR3 region is CASSYTLSGTGGFLDNSPLHF. CDR3 sequence (DNA): TGTGCCAGCAGTTACACCCTCTCCGGGACAGGGGGCTTTTTGGATAATTCACCCCTCCACTTT.

This sequence joins TRBV6-2 or TRBV6-3 and TRBJ2-7, with 9 nucleotides matching TRBD2. Germline V CDR1 and CDR2: MNHEY, SVGEGT. The CDR3 covers 17 residues. V shed 2 bases, J shed 1 base, and the junction held 9 bases outside the gene matches. The CDR3 sequence: CASSYASRGGASYEQYF. The CDR3 DNA follows: TGTGCCAGCAGTTACGCTTCTCGCGGGGGGGCTTCCTACGAGCAGTACTTC.

This chain connects TRBV6-1 to TRBJ1-1, with D unresolved. With 6 bases removed from V and 2 bases from J, the gap between germline ends came to 13 bases. Per germline, CDR1 MNHNS and CDR2 SASEGT. The CDR3 consists of 14 residues. CDR3 amino acids: CASRPGWGNTEAFF. In DNA, the CDR3 is TGTGCCAGCAGACCGGGGTGGGGAAACACTGAAGCTTTCTTT.

This clonotype was picked up many times. The chain employs TRBV10-3 and TRBJ1-2, with D possibly being TRBD1 (5 bases). Germline values: CDR1 ENHRY, CDR2 SYGVKD. Trimming took off 6 bases at V and 6 bases at J, with 14 bases between the two ends. The CDR3 covers 13 residues. The CDR3 nucleotides are TGTGCCATCAGCCTACAGACAGCGGATGGCTACACCTTC. It translates to CAISLQTADGYTF.

This clonotype was recorded many times. V gene TRBV11-3 combines with J gene TRBJ1-1; 7 nucleotides agree with TRBD1. CDR3 size: 15 residues. Trimming took 6 bases from V and 0 from J; bases not matched to a gene: 7. The germline CDR1 and CDR2 sequences are SGHNT and YENEEA. CDR3 sequence (DNA): TGTGCCAGCAGACTCAAGGGACAGTTGAACACTGAAGCTTTCTTT. Its protein is CASRLKGQLNTEAFF.

This clonotype was seen more than once but under ten times. The chain combines TRBV7-6 with TRBJ1-1; D not resolved. The CDR3 is 14 residues long. Trimming cost V 4 bases and J 0 bases, with 9 bases left between them. The germline gives CDR1 SGHVS, CDR2 FNYEAQ. DNA for the CDR3: TGTGCCAGCAGCTCTATTGGGTTGAACACTGAAGCTTTCTTT. It yields the protein CASSSIGLNTEAFF.

Note on this clonotype: One end of the junction does not line up with germline, which may come from a read error. The chain joins TRBV5-1 to TRBJ2-4, with D tentatively TRBD1 or TRBD2 (5 bases each). Per the germline V gene, CDR1 is SGHRS and CDR2 is YFSETQ. The CDR3 contains 15 residues. The CDR3 DNA reads TGCGCCAGCAGCTTGGGAGGGGCAGTCAAAAACATTAAGTACTTC. Amino acids: CASSLGGAVKNIKYF.

This clonotype was counted ten times or more. The genes are TRBV7-9 and TRBJ1-5; D may be TRBD1 (6 bases). Germline assignment: CDR1 SEHNR and CDR2 FQNEAQ (reference sequence). Trimming cost V 1 base and J 12 bases, with 10 bases left between them. CDR3 length: 12 residues. This CDR3 is CASSLDREHQHF. The CDR3 DNA follows: TGTGCCAGCAGCTTAGACAGGGAGCACCAGCATTTT.

This clonotype was recorded many times. The gene calls are TRBV7-3 and TRBJ1-2, with TRBD1 matching over 8 bases. V lost 10 bases, J lost 4 bases, and 8 bases stayed unmatched. The CDR3 is made up of 13 amino acids. Germline V lookup: CDR1 SGHTA, CDR2 FQGTGA. CDR3 in amino acids: CANKQGEFYGYTF. The CDR3 DNA reads TGTGCCAACAAACAGGGGGAGTTCTATGGCTACACCTTC.

This clonotype was found many times. The chain has TRBV2 and TRBJ1-1; D gene ambiguous. The CDR3 length is 14 residues. Trimming took 6 bases from V and 0 from J, leaving 11 bases between them. Germline V CDR1 and CDR2: SNHLY, FYNNEI. Written as DNA, the CDR3 is TGTGCCAGCAGGCTAGACCGGATGAACACTGAAGCTTTCTTT. Amino acids: CASRLDRMNTEAFF. Using reference TRBV2 and TRBJ1-1 for the parts outside the CDR3, the full variable domain is EPEVTQTPSHQVTQMGQEVILRCVPISNHLYFYWYRQILGQKVEFLVSFYNNEISEKSEIFDDQFSVERPDGSNFTLKIRSTKLEDSAMYFCASRLDRMNTEAFFGQGTRLTVV.